This is a list of T cell receptor beta chains from one sample in a study of PD-L1 blockade in urothelial cancer. Clones were read by immunoSEQ multiplex PCR, and TCRdb kept only the in-frame ones, dropping some. In the table there are under 95,000 clones, under 90% of which are singletons. The sequenced sample was PBMCs, obtained around atezolizumab (anti-PD-L1) treatment. The source of these receptors is a man in his fifties or sixties with urothelial cancer. Each CDR3 is given with its conserved first and last residue. D genes are given only for firm matches. Expanded clones get a size class; other rows say once, few or many, or leave the size out.

.	.	TRBJ2-7	TRBV4-1	CASSQRAVVTGTYEQYF	TGCGCCAGCAGCCAGAGGGCAGTCGTGACTGGAACCTACGAGCAGTACTTC
.	TRBD2	TRBJ2-4	TRBV18	CASSPPTSGDVNIQYF	TGTGCCAGCTCACCACCAACTAGCGGGGATGTGAACATTCAGTACTTC
.	.	TRBJ2-5	TRBV9	CASSAVSGRGETQYF	TGTGCCAGCAGCGCGGTGAGCGGGCGTGGGGAGACCCAGTACTTC
.	.	TRBJ2-2	TRBV7-7	CASSSSGAGTGELFF	TGTGCTAGCAGCTCCTCGGGAGCGGGCACCGGGGAGCTGTTTTTT
.	TRBD2	TRBJ2-7	TRBV4-3	CASSPDGGGFYEQYF	TGCGCCAGCAGCCCGGATGGGGGGGGGTTCTACGAGCAGTACTTC
few	.	TRBJ1-1	TRBV7-2	CASYLLGRTNTEAFF	TGTGCCAGCTACCTTCTGGGCAGAACGAACACTGAAGCTTTCTTT
.	TRBD2	TRBJ2-5	TRBV19	CASSMYPSGGAGETQYF	TGTGCCAGTAGTATGTATCCTAGCGGGGGGGCTGGAGAGACCCAGTACTTC
.	.	TRBJ1-5	TRBV30	CAWRRKGDQPQHF	TGTGCCTGGAGGAGGAAGGGGGATCAGCCCCAGCATTTT
few	.	TRBJ1-2	TRBV11-2	CASSLSLRGANYGYTF	TGTGCCAGCAGCTTATCGCTCAGGGGCGCTAACTATGGCTACACCTTC
.	.	TRBJ1-6	TRBV4-1	CASSRGAARVDSPLHF	TGCGCCAGCAGCCGCGGGGCAGCGAGGGTCGATTCACCCCTCCACTTT
.	TRBD1	TRBJ1-4	TRBV10-3	CAISETGGNEKLFF	TGTGCCATCAGTGAGACAGGGGGTAATGAAAAACTGTTTTTT
.	TRBD2	TRBJ2-7	TRBV11-2	CASSSGSGTTYEQYF	TGTGCCAGCAGCTCGGGGAGCGGGACTACCTACGAGCAGTACTTC
.	.	TRBJ1-6	TRBV21-1	CASSKRDRVFSPLHF	TGTGCCAGCAGCAAACGGGACAGGGTTTTTTCACCCCTCCACTTT
.	TRBD1	TRBJ1-5	TRBV10-3	CAARPGTGGNQPQHF	TGTGCCGCCCGCCCCGGGACAGGGGGTAATCAGCCCCAGCATTTT
.	.	TRBJ1-5	TRBV27	CASSLFRGNQPQHF	TGTGCCAGCAGTTTATTCAGGGGCAATCAGCCCCAGCATTTT
.	.	TRBJ2-7	TRBV7-2	CASSLTVPIYEQYF	TGTGCCAGCAGCTTAACAGTCCCTATCTACGAGCAGTACTTC
.	.	TRBJ1-5	TRBV5-8	CASSYREITNQPQHF	TGTGCCAGCAGCTACAGGGAAATAACCAATCAGCCCCAGCATTTT
.	TRBD2	TRBJ2-7	TRBV13	CASKPGLAGSYEQYF	TGTGCCAGCAAGCCCGGGCTAGCGGGTTCCTACGAGCAGTACTTC
few	.	TRBJ1-3	TRBV19	CASSMGLAGSGNTIYF	TGTGCCAGTAGTATGGGACTAGCAGGCTCTGGAAACACCATATATTTT
.	.	TRBJ2-5	TRBV10-3	CAIRSLAKETQYF	TGTGCCATCAGGTCCCTAGCGAAGGAGACCCAGTACTTC
.	TRBD1	TRBJ2-1	TRBV5-1	CASSFGQASSYNEQFF	TGCGCCAGCAGCTTCGGACAGGCCAGCTCCTACAATGAGCAGTTCTTC
.	TRBD2	TRBJ2-7	TRBV6-6	CASSYQGGTLREQYF	TGTGCCAGCAGTTACCAGGGAGGGACCCTTCGTGAGCAGTACTTC
.	.	TRBJ2-7	TRBV10-3	CAISESVVPQGSYEQYF	TGTGCCATCAGTGAGTCGGTAGTTCCGCAGGGATCGTACGAGCAGTACTTC
.	.	TRBJ2-5	TRBV28	CASSTHRSETQYF	TGTGCCAGCAGTACACACAGGTCCGAGACCCAGTACTTC
.	.	TRBJ1-1	TRBV4-1	CASSQDEATRPFF	TGCGCCAGCAGCCAAGATGAGGCTACGAGGCCTTTCTTT
.	.	TRBJ2-2	TRBV7-9	CALGGRVATGELFF	TGTGCCCTCGGGGGTAGGGTGGCCACCGGGGAGCTGTTTTTT
.	.	TRBJ2-3	TRBV7-9	CASSFVSAGPSDTQYF	TGTGCCAGCAGCTTCGTCTCCGCGGGGCCGTCAGATACGCAGTATTTT
.	TRBD1	TRBJ2-1	TRBV18	CASSPPGQGLVFF	TGTGCCAGCTCACCACCGGGACAGGGTTTGGTGTTCTTC
.	.	TRBJ2-2	TRBV15	CATSRDYNTGELFF	TGTGCCACCAGCAGAGATTATAACACCGGGGAGCTGTTTTTT
.	TRBD1	TRBJ1-4	TRBV4-2	CASSQSQGVTNEKLFF	TGTGCCAGCAGCCAATCACAGGGGGTAACTAATGAAAAACTGTTTTTT
.	TRBD2	TRBJ2-2	TRBV5-1	CASSSIGTSVGGFYTGELFF	TGCGCCAGCAGTTCTATTGGGACTAGCGTGGGGGGATTCTACACCGGGGAGCTGTTTTTT
.	.	TRBJ2-7	TRBV7-3	CASSSGRGNYEQYF	TGTGCCAGCAGCTCTGGGCGGGGCAACTACGAGCAGTACTTC
.	TRBD1	TRBJ1-1	TRBV9	CASSVPRTGANTEAFF	TGTGCCAGCAGCGTACCCCGGACAGGTGCGAACACTGAAGCTTTCTTT
.	TRBD1	TRBJ2-7	TRBV2	CASSPGTGVGTYEQYF	TGTGCCAGCAGTCCCGGGACAGGGGTGGGCACCTACGAGCAGTACTTC
once	.	TRBJ2-1	TRBV30	CAWSIWLPNEQFF	TGTGCCTGGAGTATTTGGCTCCCCAATGAGCAGTTCTTC
few	.	TRBJ2-7	TRBV5-5	CASSLVAASTYEQYF	TGTGCCAGCAGCTTGGTAGCGGCTTCAACCTACGAGCAGTACTTC
.	.	TRBJ1-1	TRBV30	CAFSGYNPEAFF	TGTGCCTTTTCAGGGTATAACCCTGAAGCTTTCTTT
.	TRBD1	TRBJ2-5	TRBV30	CAGETPGGAKTQYF	TGTGCCGGAGAGACCCCAGGGGGCGCGAAGACCCAGTACTTC
.	.	TRBJ2-7	TRBV28	CASSLTGPSYEQYF	TGTGCCAGCAGTTTAACAGGGCCAAGCTACGAGCAGTACTTC
.	.	TRBJ2-3	TRBV14	CASSPEWDTQYF	TGTGCCAGCAGCCCGGAGTGGGATACGCAGTATTTT
.	.	TRBJ2-7	TRBV5-5	CASSLWDTTLYEQYF	TGTGCCAGCAGCTTATGGGACACCACCCTCTACGAGCAGTACTTC
.	.	TRBJ1-2	TRBV19	CASSIRQTYGYTF	TGTGCCAGTAGTATTAGACAGACGTATGGCTACACCTTC
.	.	TRBJ2-6	TRBV7-2	CASSRQGANVLTF	TGTGCCAGCAGCCGACAGGGGGCCAACGTCCTGACTTTC
.	.	TRBJ1-1	TRBV7-3	CASSPQTGSAGAFF	TGTGCCAGCAGCCCCCAAACAGGGTCGGCCGGGGCTTTCTTT
.	.	TRBJ1-6	TRBV29-1	CSASDRYNSPLHF	TGCAGCGCATCAGACAGATATAATTCACCCCTCCACTTT
.	.	TRBJ2-7	TRBV7-2	CASKPTPGEQYF	TGTGCCAGCAAACCTACCCCCGGGGAGCAGTACTTC
.	.	TRBJ2-1	TRBV5-6	CASREGTFYNEQFF	TGTGCCAGCAGGGAGGGGACCTTCTACAATGAGCAGTTCTTC
.	.	TRBJ2-2	TRBV5-1	CASSLLRAPGGELFF	TGCGCCAGCAGCTTGCTCAGGGCCCCCGGCGGGGAGCTGTTTTTT
.	.	TRBJ2-2	TRBV5-1	CASGLLQGNTGELFF	TGCGCCAGCGGCCTCCTACAGGGGAACACCGGGGAGCTGTTTTTT
.	.	TRBJ1-1	TRBV19	CASSIVGQGKNTEAFF	TGTGCCAGTAGTATAGTCGGCCAGGGGAAGAACACTGAAGCTTTCTTT
few	.	TRBJ1-1	TRBV18	CASSPSGTEAFF	TGTGCCAGCTCACCATCCGGCACTGAAGCTTTCTTT